Listed below are T cell receptor beta chains from one sample, sequenced in a study of regulatory T cells in long-lasting Graves disease. TCRdb fed the multiplex PCR reads into MiXCR, producing one record per CDR3 protein. The sample has about 300,000 distinct CDR3 sequences; 18% are singletons. The sample here was peripheral blood mononuclear cells (PBMCs), taken at new diagnosis, from a patient treated with antithyroid drugs. The source of these receptors is a female donor with Graves disease. CDR3s include the opening cysteine and the closing phenylalanine or tryptophan.

j_call | v_call | cdr3_length | cdr3_aa
TRBJ2-5 | TRBV6-1 | 15 | CASSKQLTSPQTQYF
TRBJ2-7 | TRBV19 | 12 | CASSMDRYEQYF
TRBJ2-3 | TRBV19 | 15 | CASSIDLGGADTQYF
TRBJ2-2 | TRBV15 | 18 | CATSRVPEAGEGTGELFF
TRBJ2-5 | TRBV9 | 14 | CASSTTGVRATQYF
TRBJ2-7 | TRBV7-2 | 15 | CAIFLGTSEYYEQYF
TRBJ1-1 | TRBV12-3/TRBV12-4 | 14 | CASSPGNRYTEAFF
TRBJ2-5 | TRBV10-3 | 16 | CAISGRTSGGQETQYF
TRBJ2-7 | TRBV5-1 | 15 | CASSIIGSISYEQYF
TRBJ2-2 | TRBV7-2 | 14 | CASSSGLSSGELFF
TRBJ2-7 | TRBV6-1 | 14 | CASSTGTGGDEQYF